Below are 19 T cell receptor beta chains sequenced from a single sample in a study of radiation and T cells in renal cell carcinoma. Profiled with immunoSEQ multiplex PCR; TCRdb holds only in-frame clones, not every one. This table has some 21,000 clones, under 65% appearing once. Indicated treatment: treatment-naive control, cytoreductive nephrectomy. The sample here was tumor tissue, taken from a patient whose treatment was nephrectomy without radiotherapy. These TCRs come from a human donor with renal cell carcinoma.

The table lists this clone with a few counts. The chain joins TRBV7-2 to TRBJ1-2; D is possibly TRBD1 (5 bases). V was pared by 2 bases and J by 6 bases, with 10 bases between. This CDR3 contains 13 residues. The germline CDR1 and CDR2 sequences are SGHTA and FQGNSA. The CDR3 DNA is TGTGCCAGCAGCTTAAGCAGGGAGGATGGCTACACCTTC. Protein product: CASSLSREDGYTF.

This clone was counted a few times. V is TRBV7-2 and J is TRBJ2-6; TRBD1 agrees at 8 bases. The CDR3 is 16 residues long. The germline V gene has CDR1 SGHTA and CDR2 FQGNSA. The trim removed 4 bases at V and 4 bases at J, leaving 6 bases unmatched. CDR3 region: CASSSDRASGANVLTF. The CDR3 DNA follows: TGTGCCAGCAGCTCGGACAGGGCGTCCGGGGCCAACGTCCTGACTTTC.

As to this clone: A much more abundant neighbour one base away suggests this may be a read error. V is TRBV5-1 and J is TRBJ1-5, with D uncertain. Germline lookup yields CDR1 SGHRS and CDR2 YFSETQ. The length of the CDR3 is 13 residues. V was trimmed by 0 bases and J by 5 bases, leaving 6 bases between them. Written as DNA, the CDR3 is TGCGCCAGCAGCTTGGAGAGGGATCAGCCCCAGCATTTT. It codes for CASSLERDQPQHF.

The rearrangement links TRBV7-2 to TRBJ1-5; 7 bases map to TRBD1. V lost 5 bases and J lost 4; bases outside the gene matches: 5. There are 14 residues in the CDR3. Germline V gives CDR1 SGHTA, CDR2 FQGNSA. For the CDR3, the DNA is TGTGCCAGCAGCCAGGGACAGACTAATCAGCCCCAGCATTTT. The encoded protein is CASSQGQTNQPQHF. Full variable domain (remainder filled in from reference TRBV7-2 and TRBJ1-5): GAGVSQSPSNKVTEKGKDVELRCDPISGHTALYWYRQSLGQGLEFLIYFQGNSAPDKSGLPSDRFSAERTGGSVSTLTIQRTQQEDSAVYLCASSQGQTNQPQHFGDGTRLSIL.

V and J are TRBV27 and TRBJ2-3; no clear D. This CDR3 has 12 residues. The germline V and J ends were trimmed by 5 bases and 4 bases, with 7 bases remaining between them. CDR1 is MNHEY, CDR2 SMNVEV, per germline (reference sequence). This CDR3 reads CASSGTADTQYF. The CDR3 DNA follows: TGTGCCAGCAGTGGAACGGCAGATACGCAGTATTTT.

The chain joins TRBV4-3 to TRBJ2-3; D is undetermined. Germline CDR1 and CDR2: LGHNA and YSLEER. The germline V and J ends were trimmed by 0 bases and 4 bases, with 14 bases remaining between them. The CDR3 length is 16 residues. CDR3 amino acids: CASSQDDLGRSDTQYF. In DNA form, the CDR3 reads TGCGCCAGCAGCCAAGATGACTTAGGGCGGTCAGATACGCAGTATTTT.

DNA of the CDR3: TGTGCCAGCAGCTTGGATACAGGGGCTCACACTGAAGCTTTCTTT. Protein sequence: CASSLDTGAHTEAFF. The chain uses TRBV5-4 and TRBJ1-1; TRBD1 matches 7 bases. The trim removed 0 bases at V and 3 bases at J, leaving 5 bases unmatched. Germline V gene sequence: CDR1 SGHNT, CDR2 YYREEE (reference sequence). The CDR3 sequence is 15 residues long.

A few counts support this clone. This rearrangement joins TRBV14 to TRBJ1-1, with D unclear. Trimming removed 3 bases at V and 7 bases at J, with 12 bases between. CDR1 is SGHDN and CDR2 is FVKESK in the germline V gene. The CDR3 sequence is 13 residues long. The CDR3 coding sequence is TGTGCCAGCAGCCAGCGCGTGGAGGGTGAAGCTTTCTTT. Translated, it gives CASSQRVEGEAFF.

CDR3 nucleotide sequence: TGTGCCAGCAGCCTGGACAGGGACACTGAAGCTTTCTTT. Translated, it gives CASSLDRDTEAFF. This chain links TRBV6-5 with TRBJ1-1, with 8 positions matching TRBD1. Trimming took 6 bases from V and 3 from J; bases not matched to a gene: 3. The CDR3 spans 13 residues. Germline CDR1 and CDR2: MNHEY and SVGAGI.

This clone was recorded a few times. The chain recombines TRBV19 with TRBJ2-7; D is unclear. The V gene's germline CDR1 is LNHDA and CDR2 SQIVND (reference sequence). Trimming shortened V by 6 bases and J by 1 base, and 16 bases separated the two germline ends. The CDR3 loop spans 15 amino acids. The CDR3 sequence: CASSRSGGTSYEQYF. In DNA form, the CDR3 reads TGTGCCAGTAGCCGGTCGGGCGGTACGTCCTACGAGCAGTACTTC.

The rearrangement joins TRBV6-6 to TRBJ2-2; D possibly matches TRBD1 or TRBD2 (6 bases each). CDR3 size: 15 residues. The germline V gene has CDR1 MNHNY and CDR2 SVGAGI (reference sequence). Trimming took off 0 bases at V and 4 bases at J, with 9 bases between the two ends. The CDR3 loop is CASSYSEGGTGELFF. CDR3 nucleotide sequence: TGTGCCAGCAGTTACTCGGAGGGGGGCACCGGGGAGCTGTTTTTT.

This chain's CDR3 is CASTARTGLNTEAFF. The CDR3 DNA reads TGTGCCAGCACCGCAAGGACAGGGCTGAACACTGAAGCTTTCTTT. The rearrangement uses TRBV7-2 and TRBJ1-1; TRBD1 agrees at 8 bases. With V trimmed by 7 bases and J by 0 bases, 7 bases remained unmatched. This CDR3 is built from 15 residues. Germline CDR1 SGHTA, CDR2 FQGNSA.

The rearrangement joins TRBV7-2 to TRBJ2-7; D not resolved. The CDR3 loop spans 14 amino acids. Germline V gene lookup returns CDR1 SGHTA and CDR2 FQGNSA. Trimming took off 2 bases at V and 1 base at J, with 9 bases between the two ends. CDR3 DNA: TGTGCCAGCAGCTTACAGTGGGGTTCCTACGAGCAGTACTTC. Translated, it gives CASSLQWGSYEQYF.

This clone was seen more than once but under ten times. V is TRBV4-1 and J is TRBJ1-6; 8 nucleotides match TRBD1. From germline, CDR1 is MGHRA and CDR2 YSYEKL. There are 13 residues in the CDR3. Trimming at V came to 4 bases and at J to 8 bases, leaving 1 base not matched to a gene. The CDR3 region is CASSLDRDSPLHF. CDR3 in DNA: TGCGCCAGCAGCCTGGACAGGGATTCACCCCTCCACTTT.

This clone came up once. The CDR3 protein is CASSLLGQGGEKLFF. CDR3 coding DNA: TGTGCCAGCAGTTTGTTGGGACAGGGTGGCGAAAAACTGTTTTTT. The chain joins TRBV13 to TRBJ1-4; 9 positions agree with TRBD1. CDR3 length: 15 amino acids. Trimming cost V 6 bases and J 8 bases; bases outside gene matches: 10. Per the germline V gene, CDR1 is PRHDT and CDR2 is FYEKMQ (reference sequence).

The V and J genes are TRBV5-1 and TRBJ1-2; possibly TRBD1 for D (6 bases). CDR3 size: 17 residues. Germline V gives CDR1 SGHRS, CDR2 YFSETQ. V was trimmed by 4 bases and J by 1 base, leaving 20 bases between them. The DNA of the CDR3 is TGCGCCAGCAGCCCGGGGCCTCTCGGGACAAATAACTATGGCTACACCTTC. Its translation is CASSPGPLGTNNYGYTF.

CDR3 DNA: TGTGCCAGCAGCTTAGCAGGCCAGCCCCCCACAGATACGCAGTATTTT. Amino acid sequence: CASSLAGQPPTDTQYF. This sequence joins TRBV7-6 and TRBJ2-3, with D unclear. CDR3 size: 16 residues. Germline assignment: CDR1 SGHVS and CDR2 FNYEAQ. The V and J ends lost 0 bases and 2 bases respectively, with 12 bases between them.

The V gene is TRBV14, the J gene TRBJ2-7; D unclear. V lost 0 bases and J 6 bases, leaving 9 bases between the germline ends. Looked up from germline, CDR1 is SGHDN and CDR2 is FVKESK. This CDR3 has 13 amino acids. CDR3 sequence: CASSQDRISEQYF. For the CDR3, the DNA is TGTGCCAGCAGCCAAGATCGGATATCCGAGCAGTACTTC.

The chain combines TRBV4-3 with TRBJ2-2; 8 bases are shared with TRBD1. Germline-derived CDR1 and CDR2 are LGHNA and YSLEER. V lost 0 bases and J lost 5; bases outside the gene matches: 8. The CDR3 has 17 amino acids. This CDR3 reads CASSQEPGGGRTGELFF. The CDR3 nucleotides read TGCGCCAGCAGCCAAGAACCAGGGGGCGGCCGAACCGGGGAGCTGTTTTTT.